The next 7 T cell receptor beta chains were all read from a single sample in a study of molecular identifiers for immune sequencing clone quantification. One entry per CDR3 protein results from TCRdb running MiXCR on the PCR reads. The repertoire holds around 460,000 distinct CDR3 sequences, about a fifth seen once, with around 0.84% in the top ten. Sequencing input: naive CD8+ T cells from blood, with Jurkat cell RNA spiked in. The subset: FACS-sorted CD8+CD4-CCR7+CD45RA+ naive T cells. The source is a human donor in good health. Some libraries in this study had Jurkat cell RNA spiked in.

This clonotype was counted ten times or more. This sequence joins TRBV28 and TRBJ2-3, with D perhaps assigned TRBD1 or TRBD2 (5 bases each). This CDR3 spans 15 amino acids. Looked up from germline, CDR1 is MDHEN and CDR2 is SYDVKM. Trimming removed 6 bases at V and 1 base at J, with 14 bases between. The CDR3: CASSGTTHGTDTQYF. The CDR3 bases are TGTGCCAGCAGCGGGACGACCCACGGCACAGATACGCAGTATTTT. The full variable domain, in which reference TRBV28 and TRBJ2-3 provide the parts outside the CDR3, is DVKVTQSSRYLVKRTGEKVFLECVQDMDHENMFWYRQDPGLGLRLIYFSYDVKMKEKGDIPEGYSVSREKKERFSLILESASTNQTSMYLCASSGTTHGTDTQYFGPGTRLTVL.

This chain joins TRBV4-3 and TRBJ2-7; perhaps TRBD2 as D (5 bases). Trimming shortened V by 0 bases and J by 2 bases, and 11 bases separated the two germline ends. The germline CDR1 and CDR2 sequences are LGHNA and YSLEER. The CDR3 loop spans 15 amino acids. CDR3 nucleotides: TGCGCCAGCAGCCAAGATTTCCGGGGTCCCTACGAGCAGTACTTC. Translated: CASSQDFRGPYEQYF.

This clonotype was seen a few times. This chain links TRBV19 with TRBJ2-1, with D possibly matching TRBD2 (5 bases). V lost 2 bases and J 2 bases, leaving 10 bases between the germline ends. The CDR3 contains 15 residues. CDR1 is LNHDA and CDR2 is SQIVND in the germline V gene (reference sequence). CDR3 amino acids: CASSISGTTYNEQFF. The CDR3 coding sequence is TGTGCCAGTAGTATAAGCGGAACTACCTACAATGAGCAGTTCTTC. The full variable domain, its missing parts supplied by reference TRBV19 and TRBJ2-1, is DGGITQSPKYLFRKEGQNVTLSCEQNLNHDAMYWYRQDPGQGLRLIYYSQIVNDFQKGDIAEGYSVSREKKESFPLTVTSAQKNPTAFYLCASSISGTTYNEQFFGPGTRLTVL.

There are many counts of this clonotype. This rearrangement joins TRBV6-2 or TRBV6-3 to TRBJ1-1; D is undetermined. Deletions cut 6 bases from V and 9 bases from J, with 17 bases between. The CDR3 sequence is 13 residues long. The germline gives CDR1 MNHEY, CDR2 SVGEGT. The CDR3 is CASRKPESIQAFF. CDR3 DNA sequence: TGTGCCAGCAGGAAGCCGGAGTCCATACAAGCTTTCTTT.

This clonotype was counted between two and nine times. CDR3 loop: CASSQRGYPYNEQFF. CDR3 nucleotide sequence: TGTGCCAGCAGCCAGCGGGGTTATCCCTACAATGAGCAGTTCTTC. The rearrangement links TRBV6-5 to TRBJ2-1; 7 bases agree with TRBD2. CDR3 length equals 15 residues. CDR1 and CDR2 from the germline V gene are MNHEY and SVGAGI. Trimming cost V 6 bases and J 2 bases; bases outside gene matches: 7.

The sample holds a few counts of this clonotype. The chain combines TRBV7-9 with TRBJ1-1; possible D gene TRBD1, 6 bases. CDR3 length: 15 amino acids. V lost 5 bases and J 5 bases, leaving 18 bases between the germline ends. Looked up from germline, CDR1 is SEHNR and CDR2 is FQNEAQ (reference sequence). The CDR3 DNA reads TGTGCCAGCAGCGTAATTTATGGAGGGGGTACTGAAGCTTTCTTT. Amino acids: CASSVIYGGGTEAFF.

This clonotype was counted many times. J is TRBJ2-7 and V is TRBV30; 7 bases map to TRBD2. Germline trimming cut 3 bases from V and 4 bases from J; bases unmatched to any gene: 3. This CDR3 region has 12 residues. Germline CDR1 is GTSNPN and CDR2 is SVGIG (reference sequence). CDR3 sequence reads: CAWSEGGYEQYF. The CDR3 DNA is TGTGCCTGGAGCGAGGGAGGGTACGAGCAGTACTTC.